Shown below are 3 T cell receptor beta chains from a single sample sequenced in a study of blood T cell repertoires in COVID-19. Data came from immunoSEQ multiplex PCR; TCRdb stores just in-frame clones and leaves some out. The sample holds 250,000 to 400,000 clones, approximately 89% seen once. Sequenced input: peripheral blood. These TCRs come from a woman in her twenties or thirties with COVID-19, enrolled during active disease.

The rearrangement links TRBV2 to TRBJ1-6; D is perhaps TRBD1 (6 bases). The V end was cut by 6 bases, the J end by 7 bases, with 13 bases between. The CDR3 contains 14 residues. Germline CDR1 SNHLY, CDR2 FYNNEI. The CDR3 sequence is CASRVGGGNSPLHF. For the CDR3, the DNA is TGTGCCAGCAGGGTAGGGGGAGGGAATTCACCCCTCCACTTT.

This rearrangement joins TRBV3-1 (or the pseudogene TRBV3-2) to TRBJ1-6; perhaps TRBD1 as D (5 bases). Germline V lookup: CDR1 LGHDT, CDR2 YNNKEL (reference sequence). The V end lost 3 bases, the J end lost 8 bases, and 8 bases lay between the germline ends. CDR3 length: 13 amino acids. CDR3 residues: CASSQGGDSPLHF. As DNA, the CDR3 is TGTGCCAGCAGCCAGGGGGGGGATTCACCCCTCCACTTT.

This sequence joins TRBV14 and TRBJ1-1; 8 bases line up with TRBD1. V gave up 4 bases and J gave up 5 bases; unmatched junction bases: 15. CDR3 length: 17 amino acids. Looked up from germline, CDR1 is SGHDN and CDR2 is FVKESK. CDR3: CASSPTGVLTYATEAFF. CDR3 nucleotide sequence: TGTGCCAGCAGCCCGACAGGGGTCCTCACCTATGCTACTGAAGCTTTCTTT.